This passage covers 24 T cell receptor beta chains from one sample sequenced in a study of T cell repertoires in cytomegalovirus infection. These receptors are not linked to any known antigen. TCRdb passed the reads through MiXCR, listing each CDR3 protein once. The sample lists 570,000 or so distinct CDR3 sequences, just under 40% occurring once. Sequenced here: cultured PBMCs, sampled from culture after CMV antigen stimulation. The receptors derive from a human donor in good health (CMV status not recorded). Some clones in this sample may be carry-over from other donors' samples.

The sample holds a few counts of this clonotype. This sequence joins TRBV7-6 and TRBJ2-1; TRBD2 matches 8 bases. Germline trimming cut 6 bases from V and 3 bases from J; bases unmatched to any gene: 7. This CDR3 contains 15 residues. Germline loops: CDR1 SGHVS, CDR2 FNYEAQ. Written as DNA, the CDR3 is TGTGCCAGCAGTTATAGCGGGGCCGACTACAATGAGCAGTTCTTC. Translating it yields CASSYSGADYNEQFF.

V gene TRBV12-3 or TRBV12-4 combines with J gene TRBJ2-5; D is unclear. The ends were cut back, 1 base at V and 5 bases at J, with 11 bases in the middle. This CDR3 is 14 amino acids long. CDR3 amino acids: CASSLVRDRETQYF. Here the CDR3 DNA reads TGTGCCAGCAGTTTAGTAAGGGATAGGGAGACCCAGTACTTC.

V and J are TRBV6-1 and TRBJ2-7; TRBD1 agrees at 7 bases. The ends lost 6 bases at V and 3 bases at J; junction bases unmatched: 8. The CDR3 is 14 residues long. Germline V gives CDR1 MNHNS, CDR2 SASEGT. CDR3 DNA: TGTGCCAGCAGACCGGGACAGTTACTCTACGAGCAGTACTTC. Translating it yields CASRPGQLLYEQYF.

V gene TRBV20-1 combines with J gene TRBJ1-4; no reliable D call. The germline V gene encodes CDR1 DFQATT and CDR2 SNEGSKA (reference sequence). The ends were cut back, 6 bases at V and 5 bases at J, with 22 bases in the middle. The CDR3 length is 16 residues. CDR3: CSAPDPLPGSNEKLFF. In DNA, the CDR3 is TGCAGTGCCCCAGACCCCCTCCCGGGCTCCAATGAAAAACTGTTTTTT.

This rearrangement joins TRBV15 to TRBJ2-7, with no clear D. With 3 bases removed from V and 4 bases from J, the gap between germline ends came to 13 bases. The CDR3 length is 14 residues. The germline V gene has CDR1 LNHNV and CDR2 YYDKDF (reference sequence). CDR3 loop: CATSSFEGIYEQYF. The DNA for the CDR3 is TGTGCCACCAGCAGCTTCGAAGGGATTTACGAGCAGTACTTC.

This clonotype came up a few times. The chain employs TRBV4-3 and TRBJ1-4; no clear D gene. The germline V and J ends were trimmed by 0 bases and 7 bases, with 9 bases remaining between them. Germline lookup yields CDR1 LGHNA and CDR2 YSLEER. CDR3 length: 14 amino acids. The CDR3 DNA follows: TGCGCCAGCAGCCAAGATATACACGTTGAAAAACTGTTTTTT. It codes for CASSQDIHVEKLFF.

In its sample, this clonotype was seen a few times. This chain uses TRBV12-3 or TRBV12-4 with TRBJ2-1; 10 nucleotides align to TRBD1. With V trimmed by 5 bases and J by 4 bases, 8 bases remained unmatched. CDR3 length: 16 residues. For the CDR3, the DNA is TGTGCCAGCAGTCCTATTAGGGACAGGGGATACAATGAGCAGTTCTTC. This sequence encodes CASSPIRDRGYNEQFF.

As regards this clonotype: The junction differs from germline at one of its ends, possibly a read error. The CDR3 is CASSLRGIAENQYF. As DNA, the CDR3 is TGTGCCAGCAGCCTCCGGGGTATTGCAGAGAACCAGTACTTC. The genes are TRBV7-6 and TRBJ2-5, with a weak D call TRBD2 (5 bases). Germline V CDR1 and CDR2: SGHVS, FNYEAQ. This CDR3 has 14 residues.

This clonotype was found many times. This chain uses TRBV7-8 with TRBJ1-1; D is ambiguous. Trimming took off 1 base at V and 2 bases at J, with 5 bases between the two ends. The CDR3 consists of 13 residues. CDR1 is SGHVS and CDR2 is FQNEAQ in the germline V gene. CDR3 residues: CASSLDPNTEAFF. The CDR3 region has the DNA TGTGCCAGCAGCTTAGACCCCAACACTGAAGCTTTCTTT.

This clonotype was observed a few times. This chain links TRBV6-5 with TRBJ2-3, with D possibly being TRBD2 (6 bases). Germline CDR1 is MNHEY and CDR2 is SVGAGI. This CDR3 is built from 17 residues. Trimming left V 0 bases short and J 8 bases short, with 21 bases between. CDR3 DNA: TGTGCCAGCAGTTACTCGGGGGGAACTAGTGTTGGGGGTACGCAGTATTTT. It is translated as CASSYSGGTSVGGTQYF.

This clonotype was recorded a few times. V is TRBV6-5 and J is TRBJ2-5; TRBD2 might be the D (5 bases). Trimming took 6 bases from V and 6 from J, leaving 23 bases between them. The CDR3 totals 16 residues. Germline values: CDR1 MNHEY, CDR2 SVGAGI. Here the CDR3 reads CASSKSRETRSQTQYF. The CDR3 bases are TGTGCCAGCAGCAAGAGCCGGGAAACCCGGTCGCAGACCCAGTACTTC.

This clonotype came up a few times. The chain has TRBV19 and TRBJ1-2; D possibly corresponds to TRBD1 (5 bases). The ends were cut back, 6 bases at V and 3 bases at J, with 8 bases in the middle. Germline loops: CDR1 LNHDA, CDR2 SQIVND (reference sequence). The length of the CDR3 is 12 residues. The CDR3 region is CASSDRHYGYTF. The CDR3 DNA reads as TGTGCCAGTAGCGACAGACACTATGGCTACACCTTC.

The chain couples TRBV10-3 to TRBJ2-7; D is possibly TRBD1 (6 bases). V was trimmed by 6 bases and J by 7 bases, leaving 25 bases between them. Germline V gene lookup returns CDR1 ENHRY and CDR2 SYGVKD. The CDR3 is 16 amino acids. The CDR3 nucleotides are TGTGCCATCAGAGGGGGTGGGGACAAGACTCCTTGGGAGCAGTACTTC. This gives the protein CAIRGGGDKTPWEQYF.

This clonotype appeared a few times. The chain recombines TRBV5-8 with TRBJ1-1; TRBD1 is a possible D gene (5 bases). Germline V gives CDR1 SGHTS, CDR2 YDEGEE. The CDR3 loop spans 13 amino acids. The V end was cut by 0 bases, the J end by 5 bases, with 8 bases between. The CDR3 reads CASSLVWGTEAFF. The CDR3 nucleotides are TGTGCCAGCAGCTTGGTGTGGGGGACTGAAGCTTTCTTT.

J is TRBJ1-6 and V is TRBV2; D may be TRBD1 (5 bases). Trimming cost V 0 bases and J 10 bases, with 7 bases left between them. Germline V gene data show CDR1 as SNHLY and CDR2 as FYNNEI. This CDR3 comprises 13 residues. The CDR3 reads CASSEASGSPLHF. The CDR3 DNA follows: TGTGCCAGCAGTGAAGCGTCAGGGTCACCCCTCCACTTT.

Many counts were recorded for this clonotype. The CDR3 DNA follows: TGTGCCAGCAGCCCTCAACGAAACTATGGCTACACCTTC. Amino acid sequence: CASSPQRNYGYTF. The V and J genes are TRBV7-2 and TRBJ1-2; no firm D call. The germline gives CDR1 SGHTA, CDR2 FQGNSA. V dropped 5 bases and J dropped 2 bases, with 9 bases sitting between them. This CDR3 has 13 residues. The full variable domain, in which reference TRBV7-2 and TRBJ1-2 provide the parts outside the CDR3, is GAGVSQSPSNKVTEKGKDVELRCDPISGHTALYWYRQSLGQGLEFLIYFQGNSAPDKSGLPSDRFSAERTGGSVSTLTIQRTQQEDSAVYLCASSPQRNYGYTFGSGTRLTVV.

In its sample, this clonotype was seen a few times. This chain connects TRBV4-1 to TRBJ1-3; D remains ambiguous. CDR3 length: 14 residues. The ends were cut back, 3 bases at V and 7 bases at J, with 13 bases in the middle. The germline gives CDR1 MGHRA, CDR2 YSYEKL. As DNA, the CDR3 is TGCGCCAGCAGCCATCCCCCGGTAGGGAACACCATATATTTT. Protein: CASSHPPVGNTIYF.

The V gene is TRBV29-1, the J gene TRBJ2-2; 8 bases align to TRBD2. Germline V gives CDR1 SQVTM, CDR2 ANQGSEA. This CDR3 spans 14 amino acids. Trimming cost V 6 bases and J 7 bases; bases outside gene matches: 10. The CDR3 nucleotides are TGCAGCGTCCGGCGGGGGGCTCCCTACGGGGAGCTGTTTTTT. It codes for CSVRRGAPYGELFF.

This clonotype was counted between two and nine times. The V call is TRBV2, the J call TRBJ2-1; 13 bases align to TRBD2. CDR1 and CDR2 (germline): SNHLY, FYNNEI. The V gene end was trimmed by 9 bases and the J gene end by 0 bases; junction bases not matched to a gene: 11. This CDR3 contains 18 residues. The CDR3 spells CARAAGTSGASSYNEQFF. The CDR3 nucleotides read TGTGCCAGGGCAGCGGGGACTAGCGGGGCCAGCTCCTACAATGAGCAGTTCTTC.

There are a few counts of this clonotype. The chain employs TRBV6-2 or TRBV6-3 and TRBJ1-5, with D unresolved. V was clipped by 8 bases and J by 1 base, with 9 bases between them. The CDR3 has 13 amino acids. CDR1 and CDR2 (germline): MNHEY, SVGEGT. CDR3 DNA sequence: TGTGCCAGCGGCTCGATCAGCAATCAGCCCCAGCATTTT. The encoded protein is CASGSISNQPQHF.

The rearrangement links TRBV18 to TRBJ2-1; perhaps D is TRBD1 or TRBD2 (7 bases each). The V end lost 6 bases, the J end lost 9 bases, and 15 bases lay between the germline ends. The CDR3 spans 13 residues. Germline V CDR1 and CDR2: KGHSH, LQKENI. The DNA for the CDR3 is TGTGCCAGCTCCCGCACAGGGGAGGGTGAGCAGTTCTTC. It translates to CASSRTGEGEQFF.

The chain employs TRBV7-2 and TRBJ2-3, with D perhaps matching TRBD1 (7 bases). Looked up from germline, CDR1 is SGHTA and CDR2 is FQGNSA. Trimming removed 5 bases at V and 10 bases at J, with 13 bases between. This CDR3 contains 12 residues. The CDR3 bases are TGTGCCAGCAGCCTTGACAGGGAGGCGCAGTATTTT. This translates into CASSLDREAQYF.

The CDR3 loop reads CASSPILLGTGARFEQYF. CDR3 sequence (DNA): TGTGCCAGCAGTCCTATTCTTCTCGGGACAGGGGCACGATTCGAGCAGTACTTC. The genes are TRBV28 and TRBJ2-7; 10 bases align to TRBD1. With V trimmed by 5 bases and J by 6 bases, 19 bases remained unmatched. CDR1 is MDHEN and CDR2 is SYDVKM in the germline V gene. There are 18 residues in the CDR3.

This clonotype has more than one count but fewer than ten. Written as DNA, the CDR3 is TGTGCCAGCAGCCCGGCAGGGGGCTACGAGCAGTACTTC. Protein product: CASSPAGGYEQYF. V and J are TRBV11-2 and TRBJ2-7; TRBD1 agrees at 7 bases. CDR1 and CDR2 (germline): SGHAT, FQNNGV. V shed 5 bases and J 3 bases; nucleotides not matched to a gene: 4. CDR3 size: 13 residues.